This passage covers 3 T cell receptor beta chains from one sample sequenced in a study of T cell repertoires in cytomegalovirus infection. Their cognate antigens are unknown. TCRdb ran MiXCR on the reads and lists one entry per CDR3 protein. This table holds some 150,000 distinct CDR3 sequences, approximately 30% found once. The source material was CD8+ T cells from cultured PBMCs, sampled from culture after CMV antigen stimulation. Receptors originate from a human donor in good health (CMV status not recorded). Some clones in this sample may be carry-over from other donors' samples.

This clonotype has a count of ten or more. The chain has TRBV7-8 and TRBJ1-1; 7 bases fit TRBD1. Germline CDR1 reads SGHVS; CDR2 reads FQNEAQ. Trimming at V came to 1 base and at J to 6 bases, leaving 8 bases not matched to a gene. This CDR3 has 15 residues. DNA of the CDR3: TGTGCCAGCAGCTTAGATAACAGGGGAGGCTCTGAAGCTTTCTTT. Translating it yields CASSLDNRGGSEAFF.

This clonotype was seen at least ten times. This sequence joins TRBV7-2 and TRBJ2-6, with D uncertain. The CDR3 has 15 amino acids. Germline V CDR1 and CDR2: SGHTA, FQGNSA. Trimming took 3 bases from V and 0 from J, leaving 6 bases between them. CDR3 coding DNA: TGTGCCAGCAGCTTGGGCGACTCTGGGGCCAACGTCCTGACTTTC. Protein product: CASSLGDSGANVLTF.

Here the CDR3 DNA reads TGTGCCAGCAGTGCATCCCGACTGATCACAGATACGCAGTATTTT. Protein sequence: CASSASRLITDTQYF. The V and J genes are TRBV2 and TRBJ2-3; D is ambiguous. The CDR3 contains 15 residues. V dropped 4 bases and J dropped 2 bases, with 13 bases sitting between them. Germline V gene lookup returns CDR1 SNHLY and CDR2 FYNNEI.